This TCR beta chain was documented in a study of T-cell memory formation after mild COVID-19. Study-wide points: Clones that contracted from day 15 to 85 were balanced CD4/CD8, while later expanders leaned CD4+.

A word on this clonotype: Its antigen remains unidentified.

TCRdb independently ran MiXCR on the 5' RACE reads; one entry per CDR3 protein. The sample lists 560,000 or so distinct CDR3 sequences; 17% were seen once. The CDR3 contains 16 residues. V lost 0 bases to trimming and J lost 9 bases, with 15 bases between them. The germline V gene encodes CDR1 SGHTA and CDR2 FQGTGA. The specimen sequenced was PBMCs or a T cell subset sorted from them (not recorded which). The rearrangement joins TRBV7-3 to TRBJ1-6; TRBD1 is a possible D gene (5 bases). The TCR sequence derives from an adult woman who had mild COVID-19 (a few samples of this study predate the infection). Cell type and time point are not known. This chain's CDR3 is CASSLTPGGGGSPLHF. CDR3 DNA sequence: TGTGCCAGCAGCTTAACGCCCGGCGGGGGAGGTTCACCCCTCCACTTT.